This TCR beta chain comes out of a study of response to subunit inactivated influenza vaccine (dated by TCRdb to the late 2010s). In the study overall: To follow how T cells responded to a trivalent subunit inactivated influenza vaccine, the researchers relied on deep quantitative profiling of the T cell receptor repertoire.

The CDR3 holds 14 amino acids from the cysteine to the phenylalanine. The kept DNA is CDR3 alone, 42 bases in frame from the first base. V and J are trimmed by 7 bases and 10 bases, and the gene matches miss 14 bases of the junction. Library preparation employed RT-PCR. Instrument used: Illumina HiSeq 2500. TCRdb itself trimmed the public reads at Q25 with fastp, ran MiXCR and retained productive beta chains. Rows are unified per CDR3 protein, each entry keeping the most common DNA and genes. The sample yields approximately 500,000 distinct CDR3 sequences; 10% to 15% were counted once. Over 10% of the sample rests with the top ten. This clonotype showed up just a few times. Which antigen it targets is not known. The input lacks base qualities; no much larger clone sits a single base away. What the time point label conveys for this sample: around 47 days after influenza vaccine administration. On the study overall, not on this receptor specifically: The authors suggested that each seasonal influenza vaccination may recruit only a limited number of new T cells.

Sequences were derived from PBMCs from blood, sampled roughly 47 days after vaccination. The origin of this receptor is a man between 45 and 60 years old who received an inactivated influenza vaccine. Donor details come from another sample of the same person, matched by shared clones. In this chain, TRBV12-3 or TRBV12-4 is recombined with TRBJ1-1; the junction holds 8 bases that match TRBD1. In nucleotides, the sequence is TGTGCCAGCATCCAGGGACAGGAGGCCTTTGGAGCTTTCTTT. It translates to CASIQGQEAFGAFF.